This T cell receptor (beta chain) stems from a study of control samples from healthy donors and cancer patients. CDR1 and CDR2 from the germline V gene are MDHEN and SYDVKM. The V and J ends lost 5 bases and 4 bases respectively, with 18 bases between them. CDR3 length: 15 residues. TCRdb keeps only in-frame clones here, not all; method: immunoSEQ multiplex PCR. There are under 450,000 clones in the sample; about nine tenths occur only once, and 6% to 7% lies in the top ten. The receptor comes from a man aged 35-49 years with head and neck cancer. The source material was PBMCs. The chain has TRBV28 and TRBJ2-7; D may be TRBD1 (5 bases). CDR3 sequence: CASSQLDTSGYEQYF. The CDR3 DNA follows: TGTGCCAGCAGTCAGTTGGACACCTCTGGTTACGAGCAGTACTTC.